This entry features one TCR beta chain sequence. As yet, its antigen is unknown. The sample is drawn from a study of memory CD4+ T cells and cytomegalovirus serostatus. Study context: Healthy Belgian adult donors included about nine CMV-positive and some 24 CMV-negative people.

The J segment lost 1 base and the V segment lost 3 bases, leaving 10 bases of the junction unmatched. Germline CDR1 is LNHDA and CDR2 is SQIVND (reference sequence). The CDR3 has 17 amino acids. The sort gate was single viable CD3+CD4+CD8-CD45RO+ cells for memory CD4+ T cells. Serum IgG to CMV pp150, pp28, p38 and p52 defined serostatus. Sequenced by immunoSEQ multiplex PCR; TCRdb stores in-frame clones only, minus some. The table has around 40,000 clones, approximately 78% seen once; the top ten hold less than 0.85%. Overall study findings and caveats: A US-trained random forest predicted CMV serostatus with median AUC around 0.9. CD4+ memory repertoires contained about 40% of the 164 reported CMV TCRbeta sequences.

The source is an adult in good health and CMV-seronegative. The sequencing sample was made of memory CD4+ T cells from blood. The chain joins TRBV19 to TRBJ1-1; 8 nucleotides align to TRBD1. In nucleotides, the CDR3 is TGTGCCAGTAGTATGAGAGCAGGGGGCGCGAGGAACACTGAAGCTTTCTTT. Translated: CASSMRAGGARNTEAFF.